The clone carrying this T cell receptor (beta chain) was seen a few times. Its target is unknown. Starting from roughly 0.5 ug of total RNA, TCR beta cDNA was produced with a primer in the constant region. Three nested multiplex PCR rounds, a slightly modified ARM-PCR, produced the libraries for TCR beta. In the first two PCR rounds, TRBV1-TRBV30 forward primers were paired with a C-beta reverse primer, and each round lasted approximately 10 cycles. TCRdb reprocessed the multiplex PCR reads via MiXCR and lists one record per CDR3 protein. This sample carries fewer than 400,000 distinct CDR3 sequences, about three fifths of them seen once, and the ten largest clones take about a sixth. V trimming: 5 bases; J trimming: 3 bases; junction bases outside the gene matches: 6. The CDR3 loop spans 15 amino acids. Germline CDR1 reads MNHNS; CDR2 reads SASEGT. This specimen comes from a study of tumor-infiltrating lymphocytes in primary liver carcinoma. General study findings and limits: Against blood, tumors held a significantly higher top-250-clone fraction (p = 0.039). Pairs comparing tumor with adjacent tissue or blood overlapped less than pairs drawn from tumor regions.

Blood RNA came from unsorted whole blood; germline DNA was also extracted. V gene TRBV6-1 combines with J gene TRBJ2-1; 8 positions agree with TRBD2. Sequencing was performed on peripheral blood. This receptor was taken from a woman aged 25-40 years with primary liver carcinoma and hepatitis B virus infection. CDR3 coding DNA: TGTGCCAGCAGTACCGGGAGGGGGGGCTACAATGAGCAGTTCTTC. Translating gives CASSTGRGGYNEQFF.